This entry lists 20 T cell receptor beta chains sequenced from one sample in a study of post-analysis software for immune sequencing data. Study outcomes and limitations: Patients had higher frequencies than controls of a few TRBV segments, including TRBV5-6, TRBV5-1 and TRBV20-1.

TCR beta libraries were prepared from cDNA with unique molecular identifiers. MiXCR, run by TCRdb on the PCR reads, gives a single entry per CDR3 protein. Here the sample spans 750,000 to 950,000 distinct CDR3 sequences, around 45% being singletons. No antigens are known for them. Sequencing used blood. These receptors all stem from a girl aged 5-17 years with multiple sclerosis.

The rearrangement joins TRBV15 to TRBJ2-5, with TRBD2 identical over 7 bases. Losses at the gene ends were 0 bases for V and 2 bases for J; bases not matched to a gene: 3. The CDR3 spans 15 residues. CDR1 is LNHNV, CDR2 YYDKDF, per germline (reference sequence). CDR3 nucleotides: TGTGCCACCAGCAGAGAACTAGCGCCGCAAGAGACCCAGTACTTC. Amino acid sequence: CATSRELAPQETQYF.

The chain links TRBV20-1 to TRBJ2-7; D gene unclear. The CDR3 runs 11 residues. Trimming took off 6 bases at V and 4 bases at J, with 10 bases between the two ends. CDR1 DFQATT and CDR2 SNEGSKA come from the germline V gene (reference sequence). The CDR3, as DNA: TGCAGTGCCAATCGACCTTACGAGCAGTACTTC. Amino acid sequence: CSANRPYEQYF.

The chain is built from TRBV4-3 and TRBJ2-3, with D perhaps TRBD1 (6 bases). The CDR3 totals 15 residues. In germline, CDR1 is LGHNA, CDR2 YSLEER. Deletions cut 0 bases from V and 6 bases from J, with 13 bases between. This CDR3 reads CASSQDGGRVDTQYF. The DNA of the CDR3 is TGCGCCAGCAGCCAAGATGGGGGCAGAGTGGATACGCAGTATTTT.

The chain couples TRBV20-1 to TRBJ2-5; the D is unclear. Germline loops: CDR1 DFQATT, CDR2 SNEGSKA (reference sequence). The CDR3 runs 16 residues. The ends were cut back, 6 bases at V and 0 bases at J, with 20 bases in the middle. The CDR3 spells CSAESQMRRHQETQYF. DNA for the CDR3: TGCAGTGCGGAGTCCCAAATGCGGAGACACCAAGAGACCCAGTACTTC.

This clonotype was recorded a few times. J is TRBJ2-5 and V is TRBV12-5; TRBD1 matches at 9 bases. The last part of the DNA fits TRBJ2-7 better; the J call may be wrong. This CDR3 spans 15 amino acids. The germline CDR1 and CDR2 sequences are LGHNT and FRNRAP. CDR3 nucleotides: TGTGCTAGTGGTTTGGTACAGGGGGCGAATCACGAGCAGTACTTC. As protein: CASGLVQGANHEQYF.

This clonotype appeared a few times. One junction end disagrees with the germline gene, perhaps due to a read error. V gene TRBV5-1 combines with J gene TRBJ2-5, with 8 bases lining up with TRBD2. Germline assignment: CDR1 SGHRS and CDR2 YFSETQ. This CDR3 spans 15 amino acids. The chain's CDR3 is CASSSGGAPQETQYF. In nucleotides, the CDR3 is TGTGCCAGCAGCTCCGGGGGGGCACCTCAAGAGACCCAGTACTTC. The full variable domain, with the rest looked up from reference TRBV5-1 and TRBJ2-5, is KAGVTQTPRYLIKTRGQQVTLSCSPISGHRSVSWYQQTPGQGLQFLFEYFSETQRNKGNFPGRFSGRQFSNSRSEMNVSTLELGDSALYLCASSSGGAPQETQYFGPGTRLLVL.

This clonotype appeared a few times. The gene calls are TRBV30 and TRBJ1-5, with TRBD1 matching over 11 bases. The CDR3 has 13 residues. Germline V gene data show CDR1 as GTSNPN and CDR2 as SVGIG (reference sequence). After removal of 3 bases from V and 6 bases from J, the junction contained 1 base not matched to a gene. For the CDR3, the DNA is TGTGCCTGGAGGGGACAGGGGGTTCAGCCCCAGCATTTT. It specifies CAWRGQGVQPQHF.

As DNA, the CDR3 is TGTGCCAGCAGTGGGGGGGTCTCGGACAGGGGATATGGCTACACCTTC. It encodes CASSGGVSDRGYGYTF. The V call is TRBV27, the J call TRBJ1-2; the match to TRBD1 covers 9 bases. Germline values: CDR1 MNHEY, CDR2 SMNVEV (reference sequence). The CDR3 is made up of 16 amino acids. J was trimmed by 5 bases and V by 5 bases; bases with no gene match: 12.

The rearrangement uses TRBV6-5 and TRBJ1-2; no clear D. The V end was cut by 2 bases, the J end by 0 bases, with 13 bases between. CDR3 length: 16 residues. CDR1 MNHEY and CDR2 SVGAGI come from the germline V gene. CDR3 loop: CASSYGSGAANYGYTF. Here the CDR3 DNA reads TGTGCCAGCAGTTACGGGTCGGGAGCAGCTAACTATGGCTACACCTTC.

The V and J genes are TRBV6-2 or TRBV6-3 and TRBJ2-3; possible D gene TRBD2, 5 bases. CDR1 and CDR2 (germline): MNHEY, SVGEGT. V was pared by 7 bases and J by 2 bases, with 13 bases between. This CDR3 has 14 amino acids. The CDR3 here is CASNPRGITDTQYF. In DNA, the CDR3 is TGTGCCAGCAATCCTAGAGGGATCACAGATACGCAGTATTTT.

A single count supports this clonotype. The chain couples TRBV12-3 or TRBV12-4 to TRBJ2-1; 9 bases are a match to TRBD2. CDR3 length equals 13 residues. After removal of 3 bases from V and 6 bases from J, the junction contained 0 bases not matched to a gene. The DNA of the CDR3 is TGTGCCAGCAGTTTGCGGGAGGGCAATGAGCAGTTCTTC. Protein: CASSLREGNEQFF.

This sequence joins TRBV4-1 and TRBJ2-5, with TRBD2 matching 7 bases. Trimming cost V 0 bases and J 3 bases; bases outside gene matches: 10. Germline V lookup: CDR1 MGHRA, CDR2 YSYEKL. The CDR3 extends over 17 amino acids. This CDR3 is CASSQDGRDTKKETQYF. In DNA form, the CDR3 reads TGCGCCAGCAGCCAAGATGGGAGGGATACGAAAAAAGAGACCCAGTACTTC.

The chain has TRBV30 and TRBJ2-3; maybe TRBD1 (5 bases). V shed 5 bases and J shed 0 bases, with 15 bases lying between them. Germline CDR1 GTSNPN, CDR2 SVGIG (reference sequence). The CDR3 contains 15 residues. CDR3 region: CAWFPAGRSTDTQYF. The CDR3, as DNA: TGTGCCTGGTTCCCCGCAGGGCGGAGCACAGATACGCAGTATTTT.

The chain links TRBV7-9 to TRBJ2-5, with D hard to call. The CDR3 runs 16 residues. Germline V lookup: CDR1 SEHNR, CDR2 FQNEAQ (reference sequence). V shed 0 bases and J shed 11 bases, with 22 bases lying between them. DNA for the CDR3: TGTGCCAGCAGCTTAGCCCAGACCACTCCCTTGAATGAGCAGTACTTC. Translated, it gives CASSLAQTTPLNEQYF.

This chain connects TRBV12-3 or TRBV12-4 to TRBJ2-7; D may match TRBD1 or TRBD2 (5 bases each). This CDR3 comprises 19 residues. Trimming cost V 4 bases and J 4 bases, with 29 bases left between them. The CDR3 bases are TGTGCCAGCAGTTATGGCCTTGGGGGAGTAGGATTTGACTCTTACGAGCAGTACTTC. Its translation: CASSYGLGGVGFDSYEQYF.

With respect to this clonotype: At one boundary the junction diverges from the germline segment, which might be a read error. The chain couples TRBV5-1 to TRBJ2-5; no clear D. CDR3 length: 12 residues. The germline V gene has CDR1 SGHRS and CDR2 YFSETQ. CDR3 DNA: TGTGCCAGCAGTGAAGGGCAAGAGACCCAGTACTTC. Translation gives CASSEGQETQYF. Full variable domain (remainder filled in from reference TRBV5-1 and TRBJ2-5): KAGVTQTPRYLIKTRGQQVTLSCSPISGHRSVSWYQQTPGQGLQFLFEYFSETQRNKGNFPGRFSGRQFSNSRSEMNVSTLELGDSALYLCASSEGQETQYFGPGTRLLVL.

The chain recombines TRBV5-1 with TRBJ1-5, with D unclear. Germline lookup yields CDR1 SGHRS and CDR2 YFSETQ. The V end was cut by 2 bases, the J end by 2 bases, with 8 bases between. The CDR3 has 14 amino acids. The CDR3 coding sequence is TGCGCCAGCAGCTTCGGGTTCGGCAATCAGCCCCAGCATTTT. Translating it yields CASSFGFGNQPQHF.

The CDR3 here is CASSPLAVSYNEQYF. Written as DNA, the CDR3 is TGTGCCAGCAGCCCCCTAGCGGTCTCCTACAATGAGCAGTACTTC. The chain combines TRBV5-6 with TRBJ2-1, with TRBD2 matching 7 bases. The DNA matches TRBJ2-7 better at its end, which makes the J call doubtful. The germline CDR1 and CDR2 sequences are SGHDT and YYEEEE. The length of the CDR3 is 15 residues.

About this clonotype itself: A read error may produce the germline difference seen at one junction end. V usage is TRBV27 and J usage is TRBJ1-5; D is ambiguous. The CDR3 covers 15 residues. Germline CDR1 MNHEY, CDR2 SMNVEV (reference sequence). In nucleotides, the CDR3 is TGTGCCAGCAGTCAGACCTGGACCAGCAATCACCCCCAGCATTTT. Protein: CASSQTWTSNHPQHF.

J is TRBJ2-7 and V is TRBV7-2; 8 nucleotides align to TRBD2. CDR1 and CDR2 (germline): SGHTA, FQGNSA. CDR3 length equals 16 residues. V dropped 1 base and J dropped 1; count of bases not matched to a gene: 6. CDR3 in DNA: TGTGCCAGCAGCTTAGTCGGGGGGGAGGGATCCTACGAGCAGTACTTC. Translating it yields CASSLVGGEGSYEQYF.